This TCR beta chain appears in the sequencing data of a study of blood T cell repertoires in COVID-19. Study overall: Both acute and convalescent COVID-19 samples were obtained from the United States, Italy and Spain.

Assay: immunoSEQ multiplex PCR; the TCRdb copy retains only in-frame clones and omits some. There are around 330,000 clones in the sample; 75% to 90% occur only once, and roughly 5.2% lies in the top ten. Cohort placement rested on clinical history that participants reported themselves. CDR3 size: 14 residues. Germline assignment: CDR1 MGHDK and CDR2 SYGVNS. Trimming pared 3 bases from V and 2 bases from J, leaving 11 bases between. The receptor comes from a man in his sixties who had recovered from COVID-19. What was sequenced was PBMCs or T cells enriched from blood (not recorded which). This chain uses TRBV25-1 with TRBJ2-7, with D maybe TRBD2 (5 bases). The CDR3 DNA follows: TGTGCCAGCAGTGACCCGGGGATGACCTACGAGCAGTACTTC. This sequence encodes CASSDPGMTYEQYF.